This T cell receptor (beta chain) was recovered during a study of blood T cells in healthy people across ages. Sample-barcoded 5' priming and a J-beta primer mix drove a second PCR of roughly 6 to 12 cycles. One entry per CDR3 protein results from TCRdb running MiXCR on the 5' RACE reads. Counted here are almost 1 million distinct CDR3 sequences, approximately 50% occurring once; the ten biggest clones make up 20% to 25%. Remarks on this clonotype: Its antigen is undetermined.

Notes on the study in general: Fewer expanded clones and more diversity marked long-lived versus aged donors.

The CDR3 has 11 amino acids. Germline-derived CDR1 and CDR2 are DFQATT and SNEGSKA (reference sequence). The receptor was isolated from a woman aged 55-70 years in good health. The sample consisted of blood. This chain joins TRBV20-1 and TRBJ2-4, with D unresolved. Gene TRBJ2-5 matches the end of the DNA better, so the J call may be wrong. The CDR3 loop reads CSAREWGTQYF. The CDR3 coding sequence is TGCAGTGCTAGAGAGTGGGGGACCCAGTACTTC.